This T cell receptor (beta chain) stems from a study of cytomegalovirus exposure and HLA in healthy donors (dated by TCRdb to 2016 to 2017). Regarding the study in general: An earlier analysis of roughly 630 of the donors reported approximately 270 Gb of sequence data and 117 million unique TCR beta sequences from 150 million to 200 million T cells. In the later analysis, no new phenotypic data were used to find candidate immune exposures; instead, reliance was placed on TCR beta sequences and their occurrence across donors. Donor age, sex, ethnicity and CMV serostatus were collected together with the repertoire data. HLA typing included class I and class II loci at four-digit resolution. Roughly 5 DR-DQ haplotypes were handled as single units for association and clustering, since linkage in the cohort was strong. In addition to the first cohort of 666 subjects, a separate validation cohort of approximately 130 different subjects was used. The study combined high-throughput TCR immunosequencing, statistical association of individual TCRs with disease status, and machine learning to predict cytomegalovirus infection status. In an earlier analysis of a few hundred of the donors, high-throughput TCR beta sequencing was used to judge whether each TCR beta V gene segment behaved as functional or pseudogenic. The T cell repertoires of some 670 subjects were profiled by immunosequencing and related to cytomegalovirus serostatus. The study aimed to test whether cataloging public T cell receptors could reveal signatures of past pathogen exposure. Every repertoire in the discovery cohort had been generated on one and the same sequencing platform. Among 398 genotyped donors of the cohort, an average of approximately 240,000 unique TCR beta nucleotide sequences were sequenced per donor, around 20% of them non-productive. A later genetic analysis took genome-wide SNP genotypes for about 55% of the 666 donors and used that subset as a discovery cohort. The number of donors typed differed by locus, with roughly 629-640 for A, B, C, DRB1 and DQB1, approximately 500 for DQA1, about 610 for DPA1, and some 450 for DPB1. The genetic ancestry cluster associated with self-reported Caucasian donors included about 81% of the 350 to 500 genotyped donors. Approximately 300 gigabases of sequencing data and around 88 million unique TCR sequences made up an early release that covered some 640 HLA-typed donors. A later analysis re-examined previously published TCR beta repertoires from hundreds of donors and added high-resolution HLA genotyping to investigate patterns of TCR occurrence.

Receptor libraries were prepared by the immunoSEQ multiplex PCR assay. For the multiplex PCR, a mixture combining 60 forward primers for TCR Vbeta segments and 13 reverse primers for TCR Jbeta segments was used. A multiplex PCR assay on genomic DNA amplified the CDR3 region of rearranged TCR beta genes. The amplified TCR beta libraries were sequenced on the Illumina HiSeq System as 87-base-pair reads. The authors' analysis ran thus. Across the 666 repertoires, a later analysis counted roughly 84 million unique TCR beta chains, roughly 11 million of which were shared by at least two donors. Raw reads were error-corrected and collapsed into unique sequences by a nearest-neighbor algorithm in which closely related sequences were merged to remove PCR and sequencing errors. CDR3 sequences were aligned to IMGT reference sequences to assign V, D and J gene segments. For a sequence to be retained, a match of at least six nucleotides to both a V gene segment and a J gene segment was required. Rearrangements were classified as productive when the CDR3 lacked stop codons and remained in frame with V and J, and all other rearrangements were classified as non-productive. CDR3 was defined according to IMGT convention as the region running from the second conserved V-encoded cysteine to the conserved J-encoded phenylalanine. The earlier analysis of 500 to 650 of the donors excluded any sequence lacking an unambiguous match to a single V gene segment. An earlier analysis of just under 600 of the donors called V segments functional above 56.7% productive rearrangements and segregating when the between-donor standard deviation exceeded 5%. A statistical classification framework was developed to diagnose cytomegalovirus status using the catalog of TCR beta chain sequences. V and J gene assignment, in a later analysis, came from comparing TCR nucleotide sequences with IMGT/GENE-DB human TR gene sequences. The TCRdist pipeline was used in a later analysis to assign CDR3 sequences and most-parsimonious VDJ recombination scenarios. In a later analysis, every TCR beta chain was defined by the combination of its CDR3 amino acid sequence and its V-gene family, and reads without a unique V-gene family were dropped. A later analysis removed 550 to 650 highly shared, low-generation-probability nucleotide sequences to deal with suspected cross-contamination and a sequencing artifact. For each public chain, a later analysis derived a clonal expansion index from normalized ranks of inferred template counts within each repertoire. A later analysis computed generation probabilities with a VDJ recombination model fitted to out-of-frame rearrangements, and checked the results against IGoR. Hypergeometric tests were used in a later analysis to score TCR-TCR, TCR-HLA and TCR-CMV co-occurrence, with a repertoire-size bias correction applied to the TCR pairs. In a later analysis, false discovery rates were estimated by permuting HLA or CMV assignments 20 times. In a later analysis, co-occurring TCRs were grouped using DBSCAN, with TCRdist sequence similarity added in when clustering inside HLA-allele-positive subsets. Co-occurrence clustering excluded repertoires with fewer than 30,000 or more than 120,000 public chains, plus five with anomalous nucleotide sharing. Entries here come from immuneACCESS through TCRdb and include only in-frame sequences with V and J called. Some clones fail to appear in such tables; in the studies checked, an unresolved V gene covers under half of the shortfall, and the cause of the remainder is unknown. V and J calls plus clone size are reproduced from that table; the DNA served to infer D and trimming. This sample holds some 150,000 clones; around 83% were observed only once. Roughly 7.7% of the sample is held by the ten biggest clonotypes.

The cohort consisted of 600 or so healthy bone marrow donors. All cohort members were sampled while nominally healthy, although unrecorded immune exposures were likely present. The donor tested CMV seropositive, placing the donor among the 310 or so seropositive members of the cohort. Each donor provided a peripheral blood sample, and peripheral blood mononuclear cells were used for TCR beta sequencing. The Qiagen DNeasy Blood Extraction Kit was used to extract genomic DNA from the blood cell samples. The germline V gene provides CDR1 MNHEY and CDR2 SVGAGI. The CDR3, from cysteine to phenylalanine, totals 13 residues. Of all the DNA, just the CDR3 is kept, 39 bases in frame from base 1. Trimming costs V 4 bases and J 2 bases, and their ends lie 9 bases apart. Results the study describes overall, beyond this receptor: Three of the identified cytomegalovirus-associated TCR beta chains were confirmed in vitro to be specific for cytomegalovirus antigens. A further reported finding was that TCR beta sequences accurately predicted the HLA-A and HLA-B alleles for most subjects in the first cohort. In an earlier analysis of 587 of the donors, most TCR beta V segments appeared in productive rearrangements about 87% or about 30% of the time, broadly matching IMGT annotations. The authors suggested that the approach could potentially be generalized to other disease states and immunological phenotypes. Several of the top co-occurrence clusters appeared to be linked to parvovirus B19, influenza, CMV and Epstein-Barr virus, according to a later analysis. Linkage disequilibrium might explain the correlated functional status among segregating V segments, but an unknown experimental factor could not be excluded. For the cohort, immune exposure information was limited to CMV serostatus. In a later analysis, HLA-associated TCR beta chains showed more clonal expansion and lower generation probabilities than non-associated chains that were equally common. In a later genetic analysis, a missense DCLRE1C variant was associated with V-gene and J-gene trimming of TCR beta chains, and the association was replicated in an independent cohort. Most TCR sequences were seen in very few donors, while some public TCRs were found in many individuals. A later analysis found that TCR association rates varied across HLA loci, with DRB1 alleles showing the most associated TCRs and HLA-C alleles the fewest. In the study, around 150 TCR beta chains were listed as associated with cytomegalovirus. When HLA alleles, especially DR and DQ, strongly co-occurred, attributing TCR associations to individual alleles was difficult. Only TCR beta chains were sequenced in this cohort, and the absence of alpha or paired-chain data limited detectable features. Cytomegalovirus status was reported to be diagnosed by the classifier with high specificity and sensitivity in both the original and validation cohorts. A later analysis associated 15,000 or so TCR beta sequences with specific HLA alleles at a false discovery rate of 0.05. Some IMGT-functional V segments, including TRBV6-2 and TRBV6-3, could not be distinguished by the 87-base-pair reads and were therefore excluded. In a later genetic analysis, fewer N-insertions in productive TCRs were reported among donors in an Asian-associated ancestry cluster than the approximately 710-donor mean. The earlier analysis of a few hundred of the donors excluded roughly 17 rarely observed V segments, including chromosome 9 orphons, because counts were too low. Because HLA typing was missing for some donors at each locus, association tests included only the typed subset. According to a later analysis, most CMV-associated TCR beta chains appeared to be HLA-restricted, and the HLA associations seemed to be driven largely by CMV exposure. A cluster of highly shared sequence variants was judged likely to represent a technical artifact of the sequencing pipeline. Sequencing depth was assumed to be roughly uniform across donors in the presence/absence analyses, though that assumption may not hold.

Comments on this clone: Its antigen has not been determined. It has no much larger one-base neighbor in the sample; base qualities were not kept.

The specimen sequenced was PBMCs. The sequence was obtained from a woman aged 50 to 65 in good health and CMV-seropositive. The sequence joins TRBV6-5 to TRBJ2-7; the D segment cannot be called with confidence. The sequenced DNA is TGTGCCAGCAGTTCCCAGTACACCTACGAGCAGTACTTC. It specifies CASSSQYTYEQYF.